This section outlines one T cell receptor beta chain sequence together with its context. Antigen: not known. CD45RO-negative CD8 cells positively selected for CCR7 made up the naive population, which excluded terminally differentiated effector memory CD45RA+ cells. This specimen comes from a study of shared clonotypes between healthy human individuals. Findings and limits, study-wide: Donor scarcity curtailed the genetic and exposure-history diversity represented herein.

The data were produced by immunoSEQ multiplex PCR, yet TCRdb's version contains in-frame clones alone and is incomplete. The repertoire has some 2 million clones, about 95% of them found once; the top ten carry about 1.1%. V lost 0 bases, J lost 5 bases, and 11 bases lay in between. This CDR3 has 14 residues. Germline CDR1 SGDLS, CDR2 YYNGEE. This sequence joins TRBV9 and TRBJ1-1; no clear D. The receptor's source is a man younger than 35 in good health. The material sequenced was naive CD8+ T cells sorted from blood. This CDR3 reads CASSVAGTGTEAFF. The CDR3 DNA reads TGTGCCAGCAGCGTAGCGGGAACGGGAACTGAAGCTTTCTTT.